Shown below are 12 T cell receptor beta chains from a single sample sequenced in a study of preoperative IRX-2 immunotherapy in early breast cancer. Method: immunoSEQ multiplex PCR; TCRdb's copy keeps in-frame clones and lacks some. The sample consists of thousands of clones, 78% of them appearing once. Treatment noted: preoperative locoregional IRX-2 cytokine immunotherapy. The input for sequencing was tumor tissue, taken after IRX-2 immunotherapy. The receptor set was obtained from a human donor with breast cancer.

J is TRBJ1-3 and V is TRBV28, with TRBD1 as a possible D gene (5 bases). The V gene's germline CDR1 is MDHEN and CDR2 SYDVKM. The CDR3 is 14 residues long. V lost 2 bases to trimming and J lost 6 bases, with 11 bases between them. The CDR3 DNA reads TGTGCCAGCAGTTTAATCCAGGGCCCAAACACCATATATTTT. As protein: CASSLIQGPNTIYF.

The rearrangement uses TRBV6-8 and TRBJ2-2, with unresolved D. Trimming left V 4 bases short and J 5 bases short, with 8 bases between. The germline CDR1 and CDR2 sequences are MNHGY and SAAAGT. This CDR3 region has 13 residues. Here the CDR3 reads CASSFARTGELFF. CDR3 coding DNA: TGTGCCAGCAGTTTTGCCCGGACCGGGGAGCTGTTTTTT.

This chain's CDR3 is CSVSGTPVGSYEQYF. CDR3 nucleotide sequence: TGCAGCGTTTCAGGGACACCTGTTGGATCCTACGAGCAGTACTTC. The gene calls are TRBV29-1 and TRBJ2-7; D may be TRBD1 (6 bases). The V end lost 5 bases, the J end lost 1 base, and 18 bases lay between the germline ends. The germline gives CDR1 SQVTM, CDR2 ANQGSEA. This CDR3 has 15 amino acids.

The rearrangement links TRBV6-8 to TRBJ2-1; 7 nucleotides match TRBD1. V lost 10 bases to trimming and J lost 4 bases; unmatched junction nucleotides: 13. CDR1 MNHGY and CDR2 SAAAGT come from the germline V gene. CDR3 length equals 15 residues. The CDR3 sequence is CAIRVTGETYNEQFF. Written as DNA, the CDR3 is TGTGCCATCAGGGTCACAGGGGAAACTTACAATGAGCAGTTCTTC.

The rearrangement uses TRBV6-8 and TRBJ2-5; D is ambiguous. The CDR3 covers 17 residues. The germline V and J ends were trimmed by 2 bases and 2 bases, with 18 bases remaining between them. The germline V gene has CDR1 MNHGY and CDR2 SAAAGT. CDR3 in DNA: TGTGCCAGCAGTTACCCCATAGTGAATACCTTTCAAGAGACCCAGTACTTC. It specifies CASSYPIVNTFQETQYF.

This clone is classed as hyperexpanded. CDR3 in amino acids: CASSNVPSMNTEAFF. Written as DNA, the CDR3 is TGTGCCAGTAGTAACGTCCCGTCCATGAACACTGAAGCTTTCTTT. The chain joins TRBV19 to TRBJ1-1; unclear D gene. Germline CDR1 reads LNHDA; CDR2 reads SQIVND (reference sequence). V gave up 4 bases and J gave up 0 bases, with 12 bases separating them. The CDR3 has 15 residues.

The V call is TRBV11-3, the J call TRBJ2-1; D unresolved. CDR1 is SGHNT and CDR2 is YENEEA in the germline V gene. V was cut by 5 bases and J by 0 bases, with 14 bases left in between. CDR3 size: 16 residues. The CDR3: CASSGVEESSYNEQFF. The CDR3 nucleotides read TGTGCCAGCAGCGGGGTCGAGGAGAGCTCCTACAATGAGCAGTTCTTC.

J is TRBJ1-6 and V is TRBV19; 9 positions match TRBD1. Per germline, CDR1 LNHDA and CDR2 SQIVND (reference sequence). Germline trimming cut 4 bases from V and 9 bases from J; bases unmatched to any gene: 4. This CDR3 has 14 amino acids. The CDR3 loop reads CASSNTGGSSPLHF. CDR3 bases: TGTGCCAGTAGTAACACAGGGGGCTCTTCACCCCTCCACTTT.

The chain couples TRBV7-6 to TRBJ2-4, with a possible D match to TRBD1 (6 bases). The CDR3 spans 16 residues. V lost 2 bases and J 1 base, leaving 12 bases between the germline ends. Per the germline V gene, CDR1 is SGHVS and CDR2 is FNYEAQ. In DNA form, the CDR3 reads TGTGCCAGCAGCTTATCAGGGGCGAGTGCCAAAAACATTCAGTACTTC. This sequence encodes CASSLSGASAKNIQYF.

The chain is built from TRBV6-8 and TRBJ2-7; TRBD2 aligns across 10 bases. The CDR3 runs 16 residues. Per the germline V gene, CDR1 is MNHGY and CDR2 is SAAAGT. Trimming at V came to 1 base and at J to 6 bases, leaving 9 bases not matched to a gene. CDR3 nucleotide sequence: TGTGCCAGCAGTTACTTGGCCGGGACTAGCGAACGCGAGCAGTACTTC. This gives the protein CASSYLAGTSEREQYF.

The genes are TRBV19 and TRBJ1-1; TRBD1 might be the D (6 bases). This CDR3 is built from 14 residues. Trimming shortened V by 8 bases and J by 1 base, and 14 bases separated the two germline ends. Germline V CDR1 and CDR2: LNHDA, SQIVND (reference sequence). The CDR3 region has the DNA TGTGCCAGTGGCGGGGGGCTTGGGAACACTGAAGCTTTCTTT. It codes for CASGGGLGNTEAFF.

This chain joins TRBV19 and TRBJ1-1; no reliable D call. Looked up from germline, CDR1 is LNHDA and CDR2 is SQIVND (reference sequence). V lost 1 base and J lost 6, with 24 bases in between. This CDR3 has 18 amino acids. The CDR3, as DNA: TGTGCCAGTAGTATAGGTTTTTCGCAGGTCTGGGTTGCACCTGAAGCTTTCTTT. The encoded protein is CASSIGFSQVWVAPEAFF.